These 8 T cell receptor beta chains were sequenced from one sample in a study of blood T cell repertoires in COVID-19. Data came from immunoSEQ multiplex PCR; TCRdb stores just in-frame clones and leaves some out. The table records roughly 250,000 clones, 70% to 90% of them present only once. Source material: PBMCs or T cells enriched from blood (not recorded which). These TCRs come from a woman between 50 and 59 years old who had recovered from COVID-19.

This clone was counted between two and nine times. The chain is built from TRBV2 and TRBJ2-7, with 7 bases identical to TRBD1. The CDR3 is 14 amino acids. V lost 6 bases, J lost 3 bases, and 8 bases stayed unmatched. Germline CDR1 SNHLY, CDR2 FYNNEI. The CDR3 protein is CASSPRGTNYEQYF. The CDR3 DNA reads as TGTGCCAGCAGCCCCAGGGGGACAAACTACGAGCAGTACTTC.

The V gene is TRBV28, the J gene TRBJ1-2; maybe TRBD1 (5 bases). With 4 bases removed from V and 4 bases from J, the gap between germline ends came to 13 bases. This CDR3 spans 14 amino acids. CDR1 and CDR2 (germline): MDHEN, SYDVKM. The CDR3 DNA follows: TGTGCCAGCAGTTCGACGACAGCTAGCTATGGCTACACCTTC. Translating it yields CASSSTTASYGYTF.

In its sample, this clone was seen once. This rearrangement joins TRBV18 to TRBJ1-2; D gene ambiguous. Trimming took off 3 bases at V and 5 bases at J, with 13 bases between the two ends. The CDR3 is 14 residues long. Germline CDR1 KGHSH, CDR2 LQKENI. In DNA form, the CDR3 reads TGTGCCAGCTCACCGCCGGGTCCTTCTTATGGCTACACCTTC. It encodes CASSPPGPSYGYTF.

This rearrangement joins TRBV18 to TRBJ1-1; 7 nucleotides align to TRBD1. The V gene end was trimmed by 3 bases and the J gene end by 0 bases; junction bases not matched to a gene: 1. This CDR3 has 14 amino acids. Germline loops: CDR1 KGHSH, CDR2 LQKENI. CDR3 in amino acids: CASSPRGMNTEAFF. The CDR3 DNA reads as TGTGCCAGCTCACCCAGGGGGATGAACACTGAAGCTTTCTTT.

V is TRBV27 and J is TRBJ1-2; D is possibly TRBD1 (6 bases). Trimming took off 6 bases at V and 4 bases at J, with 15 bases between the two ends. The germline V gene has CDR1 MNHEY and CDR2 SMNVEV (reference sequence). The CDR3 extends over 14 amino acids. The chain's CDR3 is CASSLAGASYGYTF. For the CDR3, the DNA is TGTGCCAGCAGCCTAGCAGGGGCTTCCTATGGCTACACCTTC.

The V gene is TRBV18, the J gene TRBJ1-3; D might be TRBD1 (6 bases). In germline, CDR1 is KGHSH, CDR2 LQKENI. This CDR3 has 16 amino acids. Trimming pared 3 bases from V and 5 bases from J, leaving 17 bases between. The CDR3 DNA reads TGTGCCAGCTCACCCCGCGAATGGACAGCACGAAACACCATATATTTT. Its protein is CASSPREWTARNTIYF.

The CDR3: CASSESYGSHMADTEAFF. CDR3 sequence (DNA): TGCGCCAGCAGTGAGTCCTATGGGTCGCACATGGCGGACACTGAAGCTTTCTTT. The chain is built from TRBV10-2 and TRBJ1-1; D is undetermined. V lost 0 bases and J lost 3, with 20 bases in between. The CDR3 loop spans 18 amino acids. Germline V gene sequence: CDR1 WSHSY, CDR2 SAAADI.

The genes are TRBV9 and TRBJ2-2, with TRBD2 identical over 14 bases. Germline values: CDR1 SGDLS, CDR2 YYNGEE. CDR3 size: 16 residues. The ends lost 0 bases at V and 6 bases at J; junction bases unmatched: 1. CDR3 sequence: CASSVVTSGGAGELFF. CDR3 in DNA: TGTGCCAGCAGCGTAGTGACTAGCGGGGGGGCCGGGGAGCTGTTTTTT.